This T cell receptor beta chain is drawn from a study of blood T cell repertoires in COVID-19. The assay was immunoSEQ multiplex PCR, and TCRdb's table has in-frame clones only and misses some. This table holds 150,000 to 200,000 clones, about 88% found once. The CDR3 extends over 13 amino acids. Germline CDR1 LNHDA, CDR2 SQIVND (reference sequence). The V gene lost 6 bases and the J gene lost 4 bases, with 10 bases spanning the gap. This receptor was taken from an elderly woman with acute or convalescent COVID-19. The rearrangement joins TRBV19 to TRBJ1-5; D may be TRBD1 (5 bases). The sample taken for sequencing was peripheral blood. CDR3 sequence reads: CASRSGWNQPQHF. The DNA of the CDR3 is TGTGCCAGTAGATCAGGGTGGAATCAGCCCCAGCATTTT.